This T cell receptor (beta chain) was profiled in a study of blood T cell repertoires in COVID-19. Study summary: T cells, B-cell-depleted T cells, or PBMCs supplied cDNA or gDNA.

V dropped 2 bases and J dropped 1; count of bases not matched to a gene: 14. The CDR3 is 19 amino acids. The germline V gene encodes CDR1 MNHEY and CDR2 SMNVEV (reference sequence). All enrollees were about 18 to 89 years old and from 25 or so US areas. Grouping used clinical history reported by participants in a survey and questionnaire. A COVID-19 case was met by exposed participants within 2 weeks before study entry. Sequencing used immunoSEQ multiplex PCR; TCRdb keeps in-frame clones, though not all of them. There are some 290,000 clones in the sample; roughly 90% occur only once, and 3.5% to 5% lies in the top ten.

V gene TRBV27 combines with J gene TRBJ1-1, with TRBD1 identical over 9 bases. The sample was PBMCs or T cells enriched from blood (not recorded which). The receptor comes from a woman younger than 45 who had been exposed to COVID-19. In nucleotides, the CDR3 is TGTGCCAGCAGTTTAGTTGGGACAGGGAGGCCCTCCTGGAACACTGAAGCTTTCTTT. It encodes CASSLVGTGRPSWNTEAFF.